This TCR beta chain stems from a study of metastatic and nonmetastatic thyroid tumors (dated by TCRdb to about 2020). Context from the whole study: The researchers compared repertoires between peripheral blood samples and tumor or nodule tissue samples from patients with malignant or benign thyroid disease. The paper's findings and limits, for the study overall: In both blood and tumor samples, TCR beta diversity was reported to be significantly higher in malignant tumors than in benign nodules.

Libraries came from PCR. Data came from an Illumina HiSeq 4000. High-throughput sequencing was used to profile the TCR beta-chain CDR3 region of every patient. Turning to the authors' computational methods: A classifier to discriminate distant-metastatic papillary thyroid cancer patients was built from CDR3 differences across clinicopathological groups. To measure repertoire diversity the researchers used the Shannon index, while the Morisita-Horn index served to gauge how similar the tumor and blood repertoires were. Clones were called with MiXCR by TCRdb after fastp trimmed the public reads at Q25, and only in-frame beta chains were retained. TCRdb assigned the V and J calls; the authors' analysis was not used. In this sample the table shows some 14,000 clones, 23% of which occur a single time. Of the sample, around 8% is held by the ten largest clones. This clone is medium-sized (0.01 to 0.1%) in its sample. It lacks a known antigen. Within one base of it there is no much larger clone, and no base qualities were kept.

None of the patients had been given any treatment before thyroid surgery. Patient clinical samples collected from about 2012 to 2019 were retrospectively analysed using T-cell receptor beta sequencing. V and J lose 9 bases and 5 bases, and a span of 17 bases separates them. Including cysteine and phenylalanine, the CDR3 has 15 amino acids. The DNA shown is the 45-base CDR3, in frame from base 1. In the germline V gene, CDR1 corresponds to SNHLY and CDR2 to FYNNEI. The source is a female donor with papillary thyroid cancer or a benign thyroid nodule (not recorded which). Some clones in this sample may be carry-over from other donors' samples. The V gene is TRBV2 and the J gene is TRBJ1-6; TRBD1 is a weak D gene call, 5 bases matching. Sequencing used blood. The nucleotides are TGTGCCAGGGACACCGGTGGGATCGATAATTCACCCCTCCACTTT. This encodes CARDTGGIDNSPLHF.